Each of the 16 T cell receptor beta chains below was sequenced from the same sample in a study of cytomegalovirus exposure and HLA in healthy donors (dated by TCRdb to about 2017). Libraries came from the immunoSEQ multiplex PCR assay. For the multiplex PCR, a mixture combining 60 forward primers for TCR Vbeta segments and 13 reverse primers for TCR Jbeta segments was used. TCRdb obtained this table from immuneACCESS and retained in-frame rearrangements with V and J assigned. These tables miss some clones; where compared with another copy, unresolved V genes account for less than half of the shortfall, and the remainder is unexplained. In all, the sample holds fewer than 250,000 clones, and about 85% of those were seen once. Of the sample, roughly 1.3% is held by the ten largest clones. Source material: PBMCs. The receptor set was obtained from a human donor in good health.

V gene TRBV2 combines with J gene TRBJ2-6; tentatively, D is TRBD2 (5 bases). This CDR3 has 17 residues. CDR1 SNHLY and CDR2 FYNNEI come from the germline V gene. The V end lost 7 bases, the J end lost 4 bases, and 20 bases lay between the germline ends. The CDR3 DNA sequence: TGTGCCAGCACCGGACTTGACGGCCCATCCGGGGCCAACGTCCTGACTTTC. This sequence encodes CASTGLDGPSGANVLTF.

The rearrangement links TRBV5-1 to TRBJ1-4; TRBD1 is a possible D gene (5 bases). CDR1 and CDR2 from the germline V gene are SGHRS and YFSETQ. This CDR3 has 14 amino acids. V was cut by 2 bases and J by 7 bases, with 12 bases left in between. The CDR3, as DNA: TGCGCCAGCAGCTTCGCACCGGGGGGTGAAAAACTGTTTTTT. It is translated as CASSFAPGGEKLFF.

This clone was counted between two and nine times. The chain has TRBV6-5 and TRBJ1-3; D is ambiguous. The V end lost 2 bases, the J end lost 0 bases, and 11 bases lay between the germline ends. The CDR3 covers 16 residues. The germline gives CDR1 MNHEY, CDR2 SVGAGI. The CDR3 loop is CASSYNLPSSGNTIYF. The CDR3, as DNA: TGTGCCAGCAGTTACAATCTACCGAGCTCTGGAAACACCATATATTTT.

The chain employs TRBV30 and TRBJ2-7; the match to TRBD1 covers 11 bases. V dropped 5 bases and J dropped 3; count of bases not matched to a gene: 6. This CDR3 spans 14 amino acids. Germline-derived CDR1 and CDR2 are GTSNPN and SVGIG (reference sequence). The CDR3: CAWAAGTGGYEQYF. The CDR3 DNA sequence: TGTGCCTGGGCGGCGGGGACAGGGGGCTACGAGCAGTACTTC.

The chain employs TRBV5-4 and TRBJ2-1; 8 positions match TRBD1. The CDR3 has 15 residues. The ends lost 2 bases at V and 7 bases at J; junction bases unmatched: 8. The germline V gene encodes CDR1 SGHNT and CDR2 YYREEE (reference sequence). The CDR3 reads CASSFDRGGSNEQFF. The CDR3 region has the DNA TGTGCCAGCAGCTTCGACAGGGGAGGTTCGAATGAGCAGTTCTTC.

The chain links TRBV10-3 to TRBJ1-1, with 7 nucleotides matching TRBD1. The CDR3 has 11 amino acids. Germline lookup yields CDR1 ENHRY and CDR2 SYGVKD. The J segment lost 10 bases and the V segment lost 6 bases, leaving 5 bases of the junction unmatched. The CDR3 reads CAISWTGGAFF. Here the CDR3 DNA reads TGTGCCATCAGCTGGACAGGCGGAGCTTTCTTT.

Turning to this clone: An end of the junction differs from the germline gene, which may be a read error. This rearrangement joins TRBV5-1 to TRBJ2-5; no reliable D call. The CDR3 length is 15 residues. Germline V gives CDR1 SGHRS, CDR2 YFSETQ. CDR3 in DNA: TGCGCCAGCGGCTTCCGTCTTGCCCTACAAGAGACCCAGTACTTC. Translated, it gives CASGFRLALQETQYF.

The chain joins TRBV29-1 to TRBJ2-3; 12 bases align to TRBD2. Germline CDR1 reads SQVTM; CDR2 reads ANQGSEA. The V gene end was trimmed by 8 bases and the J gene end by 5 bases; junction bases not matched to a gene: 8. This CDR3 comprises 14 residues. The CDR3 loop is CSLTRTSGKDTQYF. CDR3 nucleotide sequence: TGCAGCCTGACGCGGACTAGCGGGAAAGATACGCAGTATTTT.

Only a few counts were recorded for this clone. The chain joins TRBV14 to TRBJ2-7; 9 bases map to TRBD1. Germline V gene lookup returns CDR1 SGHDN and CDR2 FVKESK. V lost 4 bases to trimming and J lost 5 bases; unmatched junction nucleotides: 18. The CDR3 is made up of 18 amino acids. As DNA, the CDR3 is TGTGCCAGCAGCCGCGTGGGCCTCCGGGACAGGGTTCTAAACGAGCAGTACTTC. Amino acid sequence: CASSRVGLRDRVLNEQYF.

This chain uses TRBV10-1 with TRBJ1-3; the D gene is possibly TRBD1 (6 bases). The CDR3 consists of 13 residues. Trimming stripped 5 bases from V and 3 bases from J, with 8 bases between. CDR1 and CDR2 (germline): WNHNN, SYGVQD (reference sequence). The CDR3 bases are TGCGCCAGCAGTCAGACAGGTGGAAACACCATATATTTT. Protein: CASSQTGGNTIYF.

This clone was counted a single time. CDR3 bases: TGTGCCAGCAGCTATATCACAGATACGCAGTATTTT. Translation: CASSYITDTQYF. The chain is built from TRBV2 and TRBJ2-3; no clear D. The CDR3 runs 12 residues. CDR1 and CDR2 (germline): SNHLY, FYNNEI. With 6 bases removed from V and 2 bases from J, the gap between germline ends came to 6 bases.

V and J are TRBV7-2 and TRBJ2-6; no firm D call. CDR1 and CDR2 from the germline V gene are SGHTA and FQGNSA. V shed 7 bases and J shed 0 bases, with 13 bases lying between them. The CDR3 sequence is 16 residues long. CDR3 residues: CASINAVLSGANVLTF. In nucleotides, the CDR3 is TGTGCCAGCATCAATGCGGTTCTCTCTGGGGCCAACGTCCTGACTTTC.

This clone has just a few counts. The chain couples TRBV6-5 to TRBJ1-1; TRBD1 is a possible D gene (6 bases). V lost 0 bases to trimming and J lost 0 bases, with 8 bases between them. The CDR3 sequence is 15 residues long. Germline V gene data show CDR1 as MNHEY and CDR2 as SVGAGI. CDR3 residues: CASSYSGGLNTEAFF. The DNA for the CDR3 is TGTGCCAGCAGTTACTCGGGGGGGCTGAACACTGAAGCTTTCTTT.

The chain carries TRBV11-1 and TRBJ2-3; TRBD2 agrees at 13 bases. The CDR3 length is 16 residues. The germline CDR1 and CDR2 sequences are SGHAT and FQDESV (reference sequence). The V and J ends lost 6 bases and 5 bases, in that order; junction bases with no gene match: 8. The CDR3 nucleotides are TGTGCCAGCAGTGATGGACTAGCGGGAGCAATAGATACGCAGTATTTT. This codes for CASSDGLAGAIDTQYF. Together with reference TRBV11-1 and TRBJ2-3, the CDR3 gives the full variable domain: EAEVAQSPRYKITEKSQAVAFWCDPISGHATLYWYRQILGQGPELLVQFQDESVVDDSQLPKDRFSAERLKGVDSTLKIQPAELGDSAMYLCASSDGLAGAIDTQYFGPGTRLTVL.

In this sample, this clone turned up once. V gene TRBV2 combines with J gene TRBJ2-1; 9 bases are shared with TRBD1. This CDR3 is 12 amino acids long. CDR1 and CDR2 (germline): SNHLY, FYNNEI. The V gene end was trimmed by 6 bases and the J gene end by 7 bases; junction bases not matched to a gene: 1. CDR3 bases: TGTGCCAGCAGGGGGACAGGGAATGAGCAGTTCTTC. This codes for CASRGTGNEQFF.

This clone appeared a few times. V is TRBV21-1 and J is TRBJ2-1; the table's D call, TRBD1, has no DNA check behind it. TRBV21-1 is a documented pseudogene. CDR3 length: 16 amino acids. The CDR3 protein is CASSKEGTRNHNEQFF. The CDR3 nucleotides are TGTGCCAGCAGCAAAGAAGGGACACGAAATCACAATGAGCAGTTCTTC.